The rows below give T cell receptor beta chains drawn from one sample of a study of T-cell memory formation after mild COVID-19. From the 5' RACE reads, TCRdb called clonotypes with MiXCR, one entry per CDR3 protein. The data show hundreds of thousands of distinct CDR3 sequences, around a sixth seen once. Sequenced: PBMCs or a T cell subset sorted from them (not recorded which). The receptors originated from an adult woman who had mild COVID-19 (a few samples of this study predate the infection). Cell type and time point are not known. CDR3s leave out the opening cysteine and the closing phenylalanine or tryptophan. The order of the fields is V gene, J gene, CDR3 protein.

TRBV20-1	TRBJ2-7	SARDIPPFAEQY
TRBV24-1	TRBJ2-5	ATSTVTGETWETQY
TRBV29-1	TRBJ1-6	SVGTGGADSPLH
TRBV7-2	TRBJ2-7	ASSLEGNYEQY
TRBV11-3	TRBJ2-1	ASSLYRDREIAYNEQF
TRBV20-1	TRBJ2-2	SARDQGGSTGELF
TRBV14	TRBJ2-2	ASSQESWTPGELF
TRBV4-1	TRBJ1-1	ASSQAPAGGGYTEAF
TRBV5-1	TRBJ2-5	ASSLAGGLDQY
TRBV7-2	TRBJ1-1	ASSLGPITEAF
TRBV11-2	TRBJ2-7	ASSSSREGVPYEQY
TRBV4-2	TRBJ2-4	ASSQAGQGSDIQY
TRBV7-6	TRBJ1-1	ASGRTGTEAF
TRBV5-1	TRBJ2-3	ASSSQLLAASTDTQY
TRBV19	TRBJ2-1	AIRTSGTNEQF
TRBV14	TRBJ2-3	ASSQPTRWRGSTDTQY
TRBV9	TRBJ1-1	ASSVARDRSNTEAF
TRBV6-1	TRBJ1-5	ASSETGAYQPQH
TRBV10-3	TRBJ2-4	AISAGGIAKNIQY
TRBV19	TRBJ1-1	ASSVLQGNTEAF
TRBV6-6	TRBJ2-3	ASSYRAGQRGNTDTQY
TRBV19	TRBJ1-5	ATSPLDSYLRLSNQPQH
TRBV10-3	TRBJ1-1	AISWTENTEAF
TRBV28	TRBJ1-2	ASSLTGAGGYT
TRBV7-9	TRBJ1-1	ASSLEGAGVNTEAF
TRBV7-8	TRBJ2-7	ASSSGQGAHEQY
TRBV6-2/TRBV6-3	TRBJ2-3	ASSPVGTGKDTQY
TRBV24-1	TRBJ2-2	ATSDPQAFANTGELF